These 16 T cell receptor beta chains were sequenced from one sample in a study of blood T cell repertoires in COVID-19. Profiling relied on immunoSEQ multiplex PCR, and the TCRdb table lists in-frame clones only, not all of them. The top ten clones hold about an eighth of a sample with some 300,000 clones, 86% of them seen once. The sample consisted of peripheral blood. All receptors come from a woman aged 65 to 85 with COVID-19, enrolled during active disease.

The chain links TRBV19 to TRBJ1-2; 7 bases agree with TRBD1. The CDR3 sequence is 13 residues long. The V segment lost 10 bases and the J segment 5 bases; nucleotides outside the gene matches: 10. Looked up from germline, CDR1 is LNHDA and CDR2 is SQIVND (reference sequence). DNA of the CDR3: TGTGCCACCGGGGGTTCACAGGGGTATGGCTACACCTTC. This encodes CATGGSQGYGYTF.

V is TRBV6-5 and J is TRBJ1-6; possible D gene TRBD1, 5 bases. The CDR3 contains 14 residues. The V gene lost 0 bases and the J gene lost 7 bases, with 7 bases spanning the gap. Germline V CDR1 and CDR2: MNHEY, SVGAGI. The CDR3 region is CASSYSRENSPLHF. CDR3 bases: TGTGCCAGCAGTTACTCCAGGGAAAATTCACCCCTCCACTTT.

The J gene is TRBJ1-4, the V gene TRBV4-1; 8 bases fit TRBD1. V lost 3 bases to trimming and J lost 4 bases; unmatched junction nucleotides: 4. Per germline, CDR1 MGHRA and CDR2 YSYEKL. This CDR3 region has 15 residues. As DNA, the CDR3 is TGCGCCAGCAGCCAGGGGACAGGTGATAATGAAAAACTGTTTTTT. Protein sequence: CASSQGTGDNEKLFF.

This clone has a single count. The chain is built from TRBV6-2 or TRBV6-3 and TRBJ1-2, with D tentatively TRBD1 (6 bases). This CDR3 is built from 14 residues. Germline CDR1 and CDR2: MNHEY and SVGEGT. Trimming stripped 2 bases from V and 3 bases from J, with 10 bases between. This CDR3 is CASSYGGSYYGYTF. The CDR3 DNA sequence: TGTGCCAGCAGTTACGGGGGCAGCTACTATGGCTACACCTTC.

This chain connects TRBV6-5 to TRBJ2-7, with 7 nucleotides matching TRBD1. V dropped 9 bases and J dropped 11; count of bases not matched to a gene: 22. This CDR3 region has 15 residues. Germline values: CDR1 MNHEY, CDR2 SVGAGI. CDR3 in DNA: TGTGCCAGTAAGCCCTCGACAGGGAGATTTGTAGAGGAGTACTTC. This gives the protein CASKPSTGRFVEEYF.

This rearrangement joins TRBV7-2 to TRBJ2-5; 7 bases agree with TRBD2. Germline-derived CDR1 and CDR2 are SGHTA and FQGNSA. This CDR3 region has 13 residues. J lost 3 bases, V lost 7 bases, and 5 bases had no gene match. CDR3 protein: CASNVGGEETQYF. DNA for the CDR3: TGTGCCAGCAACGTGGGGGGGGAAGAGACCCAGTACTTC.

This chain uses TRBV5-8 with TRBJ1-2; D is perhaps TRBD1 (6 bases). Germline CDR1 SGHTS, CDR2 YDEGEE. This CDR3 is 16 amino acids long. Trimming left V 4 bases short and J 6 bases short, with 22 bases between. The CDR3 coding sequence is TGTGCCAGCAGCACTGGAAATTTTGCAGGGGTAGATGGCTACACCTTC. Its protein is CASSTGNFAGVDGYTF.

V usage is TRBV2 and J usage is TRBJ1-4; tentatively, D is TRBD1 (6 bases). The germline V and J ends were trimmed by 6 bases and 8 bases, with 19 bases remaining between them. Germline V gives CDR1 SNHLY, CDR2 FYNNEI. This CDR3 is built from 15 residues. CDR3 amino acids: CASRLTGTGGEKLFF. CDR3 bases: TGTGCCAGCAGACTCACAGGGACGGGCGGGGAAAAACTGTTTTTT.

This clone was observed once. The chain carries TRBV6-2 or TRBV6-3 and TRBJ2-2; D possibly corresponds to TRBD1 (5 bases). CDR1 and CDR2 from the germline V gene are MNHEY and SVGEGT. The CDR3 has 16 amino acids. Between the trimmed V and J ends, which lost 2 bases and 3 bases, there was a span of 13 bases. Here the CDR3 reads CASSYKGPRYTGELFF. CDR3 bases: TGTGCCAGCAGTTACAAGGGGCCACGATACACCGGGGAGCTGTTTTTT.

The J gene is TRBJ1-3, the V gene TRBV5-4, with 11 bases matching TRBD1. With V trimmed by 4 bases and J by 3 bases, 3 bases remained unmatched. The germline gives CDR1 SGHNT, CDR2 YYREEE (reference sequence). This CDR3 has 15 residues. CDR3 in amino acids: CASSVDRGLGNTIYF. For the CDR3, the DNA is TGTGCCAGCAGCGTGGACAGGGGGCTTGGAAACACCATATATTTT. Filled out from reference TRBV5-4 and TRBJ1-3, the complete variable domain reads ETGVTQSPTHLIKTRGQQVTLRCSSQSGHNTVSWYQQALGQGPQFIFQYYREEENGRGNFPPRFSGLQFPNYSSELNVNALELDDSALYLCASSVDRGLGNTIYFGEGSWLTVV.

The rearrangement joins TRBV4-1 to TRBJ1-1, with D tentatively TRBD1 (6 bases). Germline lookup yields CDR1 MGHRA and CDR2 YSYEKL. V was clipped by 0 bases and J by 0 bases, with 17 bases between them. The CDR3 is 18 residues long. The CDR3 DNA sequence: TGCGCCAGCAGCCAAGATTCCGGTGGGGGCTACATGAACACTGAAGCTTTCTTT. This sequence encodes CASSQDSGGGYMNTEAFF.

This chain uses TRBV5-8 with TRBJ1-2; no clear D. Trimming left V 2 bases short and J 8 bases short, with 10 bases between. Germline V gene data show CDR1 as SGHTS and CDR2 as YDEGEE. The CDR3 runs to 12 residues. The CDR3 bases are TGTGCCAGCAGCTTAGGAGCGTCCGGCTACACCTTC. The encoded protein is CASSLGASGYTF.

This chain uses TRBV5-6 with TRBJ1-4, with D possibly being TRBD1 (6 bases). CDR3 size: 13 residues. CDR1 is SGHDT, CDR2 YYEEEE, per germline. Trimming left V 4 bases short and J 8 bases short, with 12 bases between. In DNA, the CDR3 is TGTGCCAGCAGCGGGGACATTAGAGAAAAACTGTTTTTT. It encodes CASSGDIREKLFF.

The V and J genes are TRBV7-2 and TRBJ2-7; 9 bases match TRBD2. CDR1 is SGHTA, CDR2 FQGNSA, per germline. This CDR3 has 17 residues. V lost 4 bases and J lost 2; bases outside the gene matches: 12. CDR3 DNA sequence: TGTGCCAGCAGCTCCCCCCGGCGGGGGGGCTCTCCCTACGAGCAGTACTTC. It specifies CASSSPRRGGSPYEQYF. Full variable domain (rest looked up from reference TRBV7-2 and TRBJ2-7): GAGVSQSPSNKVTEKGKDVELRCDPISGHTALYWYRQSLGQGLEFLIYFQGNSAPDKSGLPSDRFSAERTGGSVSTLTIQRTQQEDSAVYLCASSSPRRGGSPYEQYFGPGTRLTVT.

The chain recombines TRBV30 with TRBJ1-1; D not certain. The length of the CDR3 is 14 residues. Germline V gene sequence: CDR1 GTSNPN, CDR2 SVGIG (reference sequence). Between the trimmed V and J ends, which lost 3 bases and 3 bases, there was a span of 14 bases. The CDR3 DNA sequence: TGTGCCTGGAGCAGGTTCCTGGGTGACACTGAAGCTTTCTTT. This codes for CAWSRFLGDTEAFF.

The V call is TRBV27, the J call TRBJ1-2; 7 bases line up with TRBD1. V lost 8 bases and J lost 4; bases outside the gene matches: 10. There are 14 residues in the CDR3. The germline CDR1 and CDR2 sequences are MNHEY and SMNVEV (reference sequence). The CDR3 is CASSTTGSSYGYTF. Written as DNA, the CDR3 is TGTGCCAGCTCAACGACAGGGTCCAGCTATGGCTACACCTTC.